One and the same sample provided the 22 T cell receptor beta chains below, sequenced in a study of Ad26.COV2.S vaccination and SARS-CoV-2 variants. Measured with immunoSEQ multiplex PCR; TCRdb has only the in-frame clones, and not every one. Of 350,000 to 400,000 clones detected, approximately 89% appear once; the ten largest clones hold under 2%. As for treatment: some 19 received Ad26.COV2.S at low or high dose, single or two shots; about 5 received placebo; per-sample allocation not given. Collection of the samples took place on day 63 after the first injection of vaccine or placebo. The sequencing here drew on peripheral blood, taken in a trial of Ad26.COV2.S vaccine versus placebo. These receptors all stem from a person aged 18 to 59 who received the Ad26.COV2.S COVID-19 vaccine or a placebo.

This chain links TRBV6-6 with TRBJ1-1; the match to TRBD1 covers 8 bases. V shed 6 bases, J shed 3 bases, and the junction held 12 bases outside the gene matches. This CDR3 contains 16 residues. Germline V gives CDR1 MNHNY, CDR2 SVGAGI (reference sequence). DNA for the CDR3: TGTGCCAGCAGCCCGAGCCCCGACAGGGGCTACACTGAAGCTTTCTTT. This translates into CASSPSPDRGYTEAFF.

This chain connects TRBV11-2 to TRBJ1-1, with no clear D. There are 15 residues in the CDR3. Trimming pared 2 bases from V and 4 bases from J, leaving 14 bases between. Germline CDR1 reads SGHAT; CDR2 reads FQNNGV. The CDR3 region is CASSLSSQTSTEAFF. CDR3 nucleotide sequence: TGTGCCAGCAGCTTATCTAGTCAGACGAGCACTGAAGCTTTCTTT.

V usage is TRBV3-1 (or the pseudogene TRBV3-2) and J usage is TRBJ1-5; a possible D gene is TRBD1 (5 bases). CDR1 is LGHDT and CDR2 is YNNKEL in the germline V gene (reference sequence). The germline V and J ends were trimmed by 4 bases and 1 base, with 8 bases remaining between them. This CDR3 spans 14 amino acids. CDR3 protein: CASSPGGSNQPQHF. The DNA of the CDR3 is TGTGCCAGCAGCCCTGGGGGGAGCAATCAGCCCCAGCATTTT.

CDR3 DNA: TGTGCCAGCAGTTTATTTTCACTAGGCACTAGCGAGCAGTACTTC. Translation gives CASSLFSLGTSEQYF. The chain combines TRBV27 with TRBJ2-7, with D perhaps TRBD2 (5 bases). The CDR3 is 15 amino acids. The germline V gene encodes CDR1 MNHEY and CDR2 SMNVEV (reference sequence). Trimming pared 1 base from V and 6 bases from J, leaving 16 bases between.

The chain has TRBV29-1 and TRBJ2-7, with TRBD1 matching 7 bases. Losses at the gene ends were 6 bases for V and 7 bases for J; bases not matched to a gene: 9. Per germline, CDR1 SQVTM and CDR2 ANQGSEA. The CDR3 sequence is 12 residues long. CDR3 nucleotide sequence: TGCAGCGTGGGACAGACTTTGGGAGAGCAGTACTTC. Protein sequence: CSVGQTLGEQYF.

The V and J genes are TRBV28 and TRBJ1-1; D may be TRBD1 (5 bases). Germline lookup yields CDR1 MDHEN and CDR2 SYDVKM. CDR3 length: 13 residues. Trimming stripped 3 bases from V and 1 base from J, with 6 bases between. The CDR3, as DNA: TGTGCCAGCAGTTTGGGGCAGAACACTGAAGCTTTCTTT. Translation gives CASSLGQNTEAFF. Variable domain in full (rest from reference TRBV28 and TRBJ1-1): DVKVTQSSRYLVKRTGEKVFLECVQDMDHENMFWYRQDPGLGLRLIYFSYDVKMKEKGDIPEGYSVSREKKERFSLILESASTNQTSMYLCASSLGQNTEAFFGQGTRLTVV.

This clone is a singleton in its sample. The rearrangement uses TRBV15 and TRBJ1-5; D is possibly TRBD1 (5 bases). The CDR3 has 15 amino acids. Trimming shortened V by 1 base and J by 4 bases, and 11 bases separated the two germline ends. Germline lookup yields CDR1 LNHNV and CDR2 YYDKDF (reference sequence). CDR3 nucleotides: TGTGCCACCAGCAGAGCGGCAGGGTTAAATCAGCCCCAGCATTTT. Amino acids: CATSRAAGLNQPQHF.

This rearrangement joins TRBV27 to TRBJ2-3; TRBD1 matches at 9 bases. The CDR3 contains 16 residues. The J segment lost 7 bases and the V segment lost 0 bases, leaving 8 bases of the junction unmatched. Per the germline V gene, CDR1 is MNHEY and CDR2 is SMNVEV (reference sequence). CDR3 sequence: CASSLSRDRAKNTQYF. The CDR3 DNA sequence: TGTGCCAGCAGTTTATCGAGGGACAGGGCGAAGAATACGCAGTATTTT.

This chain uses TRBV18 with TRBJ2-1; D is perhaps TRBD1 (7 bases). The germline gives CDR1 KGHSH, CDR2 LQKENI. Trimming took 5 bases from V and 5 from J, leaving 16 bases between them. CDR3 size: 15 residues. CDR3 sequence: CASSEDRRENNEQFF. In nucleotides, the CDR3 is TGTGCCAGCTCAGAGGACAGGCGGGAAAACAATGAGCAGTTCTTC.

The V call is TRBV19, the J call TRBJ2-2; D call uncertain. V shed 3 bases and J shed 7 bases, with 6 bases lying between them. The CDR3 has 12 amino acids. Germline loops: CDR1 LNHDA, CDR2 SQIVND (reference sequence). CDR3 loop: CASSIGVGELFF. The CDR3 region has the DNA TGTGCCAGTAGTATCGGCGTCGGGGAGCTGTTTTTT.

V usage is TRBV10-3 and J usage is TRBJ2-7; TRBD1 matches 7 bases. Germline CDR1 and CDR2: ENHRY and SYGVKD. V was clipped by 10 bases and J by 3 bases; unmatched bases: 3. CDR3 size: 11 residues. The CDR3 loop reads CATGQNYEQYF. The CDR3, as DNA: TGTGCCACGGGACAGAACTACGAGCAGTACTTC.

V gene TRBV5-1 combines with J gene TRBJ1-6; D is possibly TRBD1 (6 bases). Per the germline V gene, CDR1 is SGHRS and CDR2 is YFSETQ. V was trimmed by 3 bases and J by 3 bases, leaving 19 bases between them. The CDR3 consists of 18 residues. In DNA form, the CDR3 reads TGCGCCAGCAGCTCCAGGGGACACACGTCCCGCTATAATTCACCCCTCCACTTT. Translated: CASSSRGHTSRYNSPLHF.

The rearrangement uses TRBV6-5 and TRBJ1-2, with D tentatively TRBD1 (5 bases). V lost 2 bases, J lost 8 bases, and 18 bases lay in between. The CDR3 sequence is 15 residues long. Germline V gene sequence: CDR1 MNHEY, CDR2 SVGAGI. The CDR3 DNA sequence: TGTGCCAGCAGTTACAATAGGGACGGCTTAGGGGGCTACACCTTC. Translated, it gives CASSYNRDGLGGYTF.

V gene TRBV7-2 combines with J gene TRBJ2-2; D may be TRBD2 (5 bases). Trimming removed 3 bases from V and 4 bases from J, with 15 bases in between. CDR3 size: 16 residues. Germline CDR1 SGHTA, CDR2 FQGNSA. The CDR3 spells CASSFSAGSPTGELFF. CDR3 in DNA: TGTGCCAGCAGCTTTTCCGCGGGCTCGCCCACCGGGGAGCTGTTTTTT.

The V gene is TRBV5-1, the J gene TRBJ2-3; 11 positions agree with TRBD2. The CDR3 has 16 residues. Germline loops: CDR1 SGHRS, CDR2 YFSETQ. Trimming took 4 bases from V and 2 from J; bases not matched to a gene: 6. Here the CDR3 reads CASSLSGRAITDTQYF. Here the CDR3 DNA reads TGCGCCAGCAGCCTTAGCGGGAGGGCGATCACAGATACGCAGTATTTT.

In DNA form, the CDR3 reads TGCGCCAGCAGCTGGGAACTAGCGGGAGGGGGCAATGAGCAGTTCTTC. It specifies CASSWELAGGGNEQFF. This chain connects TRBV5-1 to TRBJ2-1; 13 nucleotides match TRBD2. With 3 bases clipped from V and 6 bases from J, the junction kept 6 bases outside the gene matches. The CDR3 consists of 16 residues. Germline CDR1 reads SGHRS; CDR2 reads YFSETQ.

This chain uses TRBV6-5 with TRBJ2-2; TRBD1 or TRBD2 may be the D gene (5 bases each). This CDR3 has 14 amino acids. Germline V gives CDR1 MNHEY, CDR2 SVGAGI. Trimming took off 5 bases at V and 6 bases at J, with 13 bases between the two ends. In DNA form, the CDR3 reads TGTGCCAGCAGTACCGGGGCTTCCCCCGGGGAGCTGTTTTTT. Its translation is CASSTGASPGELFF.

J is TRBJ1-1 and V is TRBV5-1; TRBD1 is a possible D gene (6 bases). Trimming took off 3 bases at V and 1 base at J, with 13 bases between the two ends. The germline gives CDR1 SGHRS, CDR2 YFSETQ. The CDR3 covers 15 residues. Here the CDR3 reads CASSSQGTPNTEAFF. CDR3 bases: TGCGCCAGCAGCTCCCAGGGGACACCGAACACTGAAGCTTTCTTT.

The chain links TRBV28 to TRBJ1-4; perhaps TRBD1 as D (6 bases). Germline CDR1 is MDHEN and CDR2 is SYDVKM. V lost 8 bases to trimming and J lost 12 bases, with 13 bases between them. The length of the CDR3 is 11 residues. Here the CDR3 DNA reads TGTGCCAGCGGGGGCAGCCCTCAACTGTTTTTT. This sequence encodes CASGGSPQLFF.

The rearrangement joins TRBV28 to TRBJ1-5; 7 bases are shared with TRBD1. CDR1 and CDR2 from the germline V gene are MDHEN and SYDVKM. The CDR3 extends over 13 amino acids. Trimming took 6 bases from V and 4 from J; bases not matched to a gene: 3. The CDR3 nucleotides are TGTGCCAGCAGACAGGGGAGGAATCAGCCCCAGCATTTT. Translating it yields CASRQGRNQPQHF.

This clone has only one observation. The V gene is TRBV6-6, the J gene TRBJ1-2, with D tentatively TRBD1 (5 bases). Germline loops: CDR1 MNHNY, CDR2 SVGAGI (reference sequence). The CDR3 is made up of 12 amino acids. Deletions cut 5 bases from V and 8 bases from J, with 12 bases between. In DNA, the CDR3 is TGTGCCAGCAGTGCGACAGCTGGGGGCTACACCTTC. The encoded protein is CASSATAGGYTF.

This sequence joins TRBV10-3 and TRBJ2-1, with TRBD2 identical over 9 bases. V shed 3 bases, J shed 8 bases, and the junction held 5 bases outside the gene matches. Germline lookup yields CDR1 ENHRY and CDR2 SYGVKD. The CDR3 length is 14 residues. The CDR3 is CAISDRAGGDEQFF. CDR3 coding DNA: TGTGCCATCAGTGATCGAGCGGGGGGAGATGAGCAGTTCTTC.